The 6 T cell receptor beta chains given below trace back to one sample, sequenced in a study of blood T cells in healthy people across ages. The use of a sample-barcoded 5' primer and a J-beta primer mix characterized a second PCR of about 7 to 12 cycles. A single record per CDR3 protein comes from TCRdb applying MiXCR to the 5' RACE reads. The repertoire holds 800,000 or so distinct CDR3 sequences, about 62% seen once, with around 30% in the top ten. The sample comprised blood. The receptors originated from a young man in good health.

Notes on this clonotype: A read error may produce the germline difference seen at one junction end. The CDR3 loop reads CASRQGLAKNVQYF. CDR3 DNA sequence: TGTGCCAGCAGACAGGGATTAGCCAAAAACGTTCAGTACTTC. This chain joins TRBV28 and TRBJ2-4, with D perhaps TRBD1 (6 bases). The CDR3 has 14 residues. CDR1 and CDR2 (germline): MDHEN, SYDVKM.

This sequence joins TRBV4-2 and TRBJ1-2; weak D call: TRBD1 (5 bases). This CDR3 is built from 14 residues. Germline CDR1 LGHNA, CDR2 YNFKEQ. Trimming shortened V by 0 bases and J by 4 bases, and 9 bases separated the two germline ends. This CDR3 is CASSQERQGYGYTF. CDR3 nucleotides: TGTGCCAGCAGCCAAGAGCGGCAGGGCTATGGCTACACCTTC.

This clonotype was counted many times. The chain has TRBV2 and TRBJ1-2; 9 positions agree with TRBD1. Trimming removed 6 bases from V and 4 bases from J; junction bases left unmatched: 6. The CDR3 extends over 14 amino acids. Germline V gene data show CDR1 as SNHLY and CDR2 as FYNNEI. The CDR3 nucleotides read TGTGCCAGCAGGGGGGGACAGGGCCTCTATGGCTACACCTTC. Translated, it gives CASRGGQGLYGYTF.

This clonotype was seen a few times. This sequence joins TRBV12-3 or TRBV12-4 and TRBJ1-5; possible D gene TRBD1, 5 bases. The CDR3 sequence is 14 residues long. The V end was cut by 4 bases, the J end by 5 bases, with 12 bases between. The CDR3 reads CASSSGRGYQPQHF. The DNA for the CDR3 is TGTGCCAGCAGTTCCGGACGGGGCTATCAGCCCCAGCATTTT.

The CDR3, as DNA: TGTGCCAGCAGCCTAAGACTGGCAACCGATGAGCAGTTCTTC. Encoded protein: CASSLRLATDEQFF. This chain uses TRBV14 with TRBJ2-1; D ambiguous. Germline V gene sequence: CDR1 SGHDN, CDR2 FVKESK. The CDR3 has 14 residues. The V and J ends lost 4 bases and 8 bases respectively, with 15 bases between them.

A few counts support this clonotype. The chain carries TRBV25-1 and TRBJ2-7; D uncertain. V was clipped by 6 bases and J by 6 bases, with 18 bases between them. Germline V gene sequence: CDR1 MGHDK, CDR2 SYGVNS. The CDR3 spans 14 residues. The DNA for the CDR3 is TGTGCCAGCAGGAACGGTGAGGCGCGGCGCGAGCAGTACTTC. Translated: CASRNGEARREQYF.